The T cell receptor beta chain described here comes from a study of naive and memory T cell subsets (TCRdb year 2017). Regarding the complete study: An open-source, UMI-based TCR alpha and beta sequencing pipeline was applied to sorted naive and memory peripheral blood T cell subsets. The results of the functional CMV T cell responses matched the IgG serology results in every case. RNA was DNase-treated and reverse transcribed with TCR constant-region primers, mostly using SuperScript III.

As concerns this clonotype: It has no known antigen specificity. No much larger clone exists at a distance of one base, and base qualities are not known.

What the study reported, not specific to this receptor: Gini index rose and Shannon and inverse Simpson diversity fell from naive through CM, EM and EMRA in both CD4 and CD8 cells. A few larger clonotypes were present in naive repertoires, especially CD8 naive repertoires, and these clonotypes were possibly memory cells re-expressing CD45RA. After error correction, only a single occurrence was seen for over 95% of naive TCR sequences, so much steeper abundance distributions were produced than in memory subsets. RNA-based TCR counts may be influenced by expression changes linked to T cell activation and differentiation. The abundance of TCRs followed a power law with an exponent that differed between naive and memory subsets yet stayed consistent across the three individuals. The repertoire findings for the naive and memory subsets could not be validated against a ground truth, as none was available. Each clonotype was defined as a single alpha or beta chain sequence rather than as a paired alpha/beta receptor.

To prepare the library, UMI-ligation and nested PCR was applied. To cover both TRBC1 and TRBC2, the beta constant-region primer consisted of an equimolar mix of two oligonucleotides. The ligated cDNA went through four rounds of PCR with nested alpha and beta constant-region primers together with the SP2 primer. A single-stranded oligonucleotide bearing the SP2 primer plus a 12-nucleotide UMI was ligated onto the 3' end of the cDNA by T4 RNA ligase 1. The ligation reaction was kept at 16 degrees C for about 19-24 hours. To avoid over-amplification, PCR2 was usually performed as a SYBR Green qPCR and halted once a predetermined threshold was reached. Every purification after the first one was done using Agencourt AMPure XP magnetic beads. Library amounts were measured by Qubit and library quality was assessed on a TapeStation, where the main peak was expected at around 650 bp. Pooled libraries were sequenced on an Illumina MiSeq using v2 2x251 paired-end kits, and typically roughly 1-2.2 million reads were obtained per sample. Each sample library was pooled at around 4.1 nM, and about 5-8% PhiX was included to improve cluster recognition. The authors' analysis ran thus. V and J genes were assigned to Demultiplexor-processed FASTQ reads by Decombinator through tag matching, with a single base-pair mismatch being allowed. Collapsinator used UMIs to correct both sequencing errors and frequency errors arising from PCR heterogeneity. CDR3Translator translated TCRs and extracted CDR3s from the conserved cysteine to the FGXG phenylalanine, flagging non-productive sequences. Gini, Shannon entropy and inverse Simpson indices were calculated on repertoires subsampled to equal numbers of UMI-defined TCRs. Clonotype abundance distributions were fitted to a power law by maximum likelihood within the linear range. For one naive CD8 sample, the pipeline and MIGEC produced similar UMI counts, unique TCR numbers and clonal distributions. One analysis removed from the naive repertoire any naive TCRs that were also present in any memory subset from the same donor. A set of 7,322 CMV-associated CDR3 sequences, compiled from VDJdb and a published dataset, was used to search the repertoires. TCRdb handled the public reads itself, with Q25 trimming in fastp and clone calling in MiXCR, and kept productive beta chains. CDR3 protein duplicates are merged, each entry listing the most common genes and DNA. The V and J calls were not made by the authors but by TCRdb's processing. In this sample the table shows roughly 140,000 distinct CDR3 sequences, 15% to 25% of which occur a single time. The ten biggest clones cover approximately 0.63% of the sample.

V and J are truncated by 5 bases and 12 bases respectively, leaving an intervening sequence of 11 bases. The CDR3 numbers 11 residues from cysteine through phenylalanine. Only CDR3 DNA is held: 33 bases, read in frame from base 1. Looking up the germline V gene (reference sequence) yields CDR1 SEHNR and CDR2 FQNEAQ. TCR alpha and beta chain libraries were amplified separately from the second PCR step onward. Donor CMV status was determined by IFNgamma production from CD4+ T cells after overnight stimulation of fresh PBMCs with CMV viral lysate. CD4 T cells were positively selected using Miltenyi beads, after which CD8 T cells were positively selected from the CD4-negative fraction. Cells were stained for CD3, CD4, CD8, CD45RA, CD27 and a live/dead dye and were sorted on a BD Aria II into four subsets based on CD45RA and CD27. Blood was obtained from a few healthy volunteers, and the blood from each volunteer was fractionated into CD4 and CD8 T cells and subsequently into four differentiation subsets. Around 120 ml of peripheral blood was drawn per donor, and PBMC were isolated by Ficoll-Paque PLUS density-gradient centrifugation. Sorted cells were lysed in RLT buffer, and RNA was extracted with a Qiagen RNeasy kit and stored at -80°C.

Sequencing input: naive CD8+ T cells from blood. The sample's cell subset or site label is to be understood as: naive T cells, CD45RA high CD27+. The source is a human donor in good health. The rearranged segments are TRBV7-9 and TRBJ2-4; the D gene is possibly TRBD1, with 6 bases matching. At the DNA level, the sequence is TGTGCCAGCAGCGATTTGGGACATCAGTACTTC. Translated, it reads CASSDLGHQYF. Reference TRBV7-9 and TRBJ2-4 proteins supply the regions before and after the CDR3; the full variable domain is: DTGVSQNPRHKITKRGQNVTFRCDPISEHNRLYWYRQTLGQGPEFLTYFQNEAQLEKSRLLSDRFSAERPKGSFSTLEIQRTEQGDSAMYLCASSDLGHQYFGAGTRLSVL.